This TCR beta chain derives from a study of control samples from healthy donors and cancer patients. TCRdb's table, derived via immunoSEQ multiplex PCR, lists solely in-frame clones and lacks some. The sample yields some 130,000 clones, 85% to 95% seen once. The CDR3 has 14 residues. Germline V gene data show CDR1 as MNHEY and CDR2 as SVGAGI. V trimming: 2 bases; J trimming: 9 bases; junction bases outside the gene matches: 6. The sequencing input was blood. This chain links TRBV6-5 with TRBJ1-2, with 10 bases identical to TRBD1. The receptor comes from a man between 25 and 39 years old in good health. The CDR3 DNA reads TGTGCCAGCAGTTACCAGACAGGGGGCTCAAGCTACACCTTC. Its translation is CASSYQTGGSSYTF.